The T cell receptor beta chain under discussion was sequenced for a study of T cell responses to AZD1222 COVID-19 vaccine (dated by TCRdb to the early 2020s). With regard to the full study: TCR sequencing covered 233 trial participants: about 210 given two doses of AZD1222 and about 26 given two doses of MenACWY control vaccine. Trial participants were enrolled by age into subgroups of 18-55, 56-69 and 70-plus years, and around 150, 28 and 57 TCR-sequenced participants, respectively, were included in these subgroups.

With respect to this clone: It lacks a known antigen. One base away there is no much larger clone; base qualities are not given.

The CDR3 regions of human TCRbeta chains were subjected to immunosequencing. The authors processed their data as follows. Repertoire TCRs were checked for matches against a reference library of SARS-CoV-2-specific TCRs that had been generated using the MIRA antigen-specificity platform. Breadth meant the fraction of unique TCRs that were SARS-CoV-2-associated, whereas depth meant the fraction of total T cells that were SARS-CoV-2-associated. Each spike-specific TCR was assigned to its reactive spike region and to a CD4 or CD8 class using the MIRA data. Log10-transformed breadth and depth values were compared by one-way ANOVA with Sidak's multiple comparisons tests. Held by TCRdb, this immuneACCESS table contains in-frame sequences only and omits some clones. Under half of the omission traces to an unresolved V gene where checked; the cause of the rest is unknown. Clone size and the V and J calls come from that table; the DNA yielded D and trimming. The sample table contains 150,000 to 200,000 clones; only one count was recorded for 90% to 95% of them. The biggest ten clones account for roughly 1% of the sample.

What the work shows at the level of the full study, not this receptor alone: After two AZD1222 doses, spike-specific TCR breadth and depth were significantly higher than at day 0 and than in MenACWY recipients. CD4 TCRs associated with the vaccine covered the entire spike protein, and the dominant responses were in regions 160-218 and 743-854. Most participants were white British and females outnumbered males, and the authors suggested that clonal diversity may have been underestimated. The 56-69-year group was small, and its depth increase did not reach significance, likely because of low power. Epitopes outside the regions mutated in the B.1.351 and B.1.1.7 variants were reportedly recognized by nearly half of the unique spike-specific TCRs. Conclusions about previously exposed vaccinees are limited, since just six AZD1222 recipients were seropositive for SARS-CoV-2 at baseline. Because no day 14 peak-response samples were available, the repertoires could be characterized only after the peak T cell response.

The intended sense of this specimen's time point label: about 28 days (+/-7) after the second vaccine dose. Because spike-specific TCR depth and breadth did not differ between the two schedules, AZD1222 recipients who got a second dose at roughly 4 weeks were pooled with those who got a second dose at roughly 12 weeks. Vaccinee samples were obtained from the UK trials COV001 and COV002, which included a single-blind randomized controlled phase 2/3 trial of AZD1222 (ChAdOx1 nCoV-19) in healthy adults. Trial participant PBMC samples were collected at day 0 and day 28 after the second dose for TCRbeta chain sequencing. This specimen was peripheral blood, taken 28 days after the second AZD1222 dose. This receptor was obtained from an adult who received the AZD1222 COVID-19 vaccine.

The CDR3 protein: CASSSPGGAPYEQYF. The DNA sequence reads TGTGCCAGCAGCTCCCCGGGGGGGGCGCCCTACGAGCAGTACTTC. The rearranged chain carries TRBV7-2 and TRBJ2-7; a stretch of 8 junction bases matches TRBD2. Including cysteine and phenylalanine, the CDR3 has 15 amino acids. Just CDR3 DNA is preserved here, 45 bases in frame from base 1. The germline V and J ends show losses of 4 bases and 2 bases respectively, and no gene match explains 7 bases of the junction. For CDR1 and CDR2, the germline V gene lists SGHTA and FQGNSA.